The 27 T cell receptor beta chains given below trace back to one sample, sequenced in a study of cytomegalovirus exposure and HLA in healthy donors. The study ran its PCR with 60 Vbeta and 13 Jbeta primers. The data were produced by immunoSEQ multiplex PCR, yet TCRdb's version contains in-frame clones alone and is incomplete. Found here are over 150,000 clones, roughly 77% of them singletons; the top ten hold 1%. Sequences were obtained from PBMCs. These TCRs come from a woman aged 50 to 60 in good health and CMV-seropositive.

The rearrangement uses TRBV4-2 and TRBJ1-6; TRBD1 matches at 9 bases. The germline CDR1 and CDR2 sequences are LGHNA and YNFKEQ. The CDR3 has 18 residues. The J segment lost 7 bases and the V segment lost 4 bases, leaving 14 bases of the junction unmatched. CDR3 nucleotides: TGTGCCAGCAGCCCGAGGCCATACAGACAGGGGGGAAATTCACCCCTCCACTTT. It is translated as CASSPRPYRQGGNSPLHF.

This clone showed up just a few times. The genes are TRBV28 and TRBJ2-7; D is uncertain. This CDR3 region has 14 residues. The V end lost 3 bases, the J end lost 4 bases, and 13 bases lay between the germline ends. CDR1 and CDR2 from the germline V gene are MDHEN and SYDVKM. The chain's CDR3 is CASSFESPSYEQYF. Here the CDR3 DNA reads TGTGCCAGCAGTTTTGAGTCCCCTTCGTACGAGCAGTACTTC.

This clone was picked up one time. The chain carries TRBV25-1 and TRBJ1-5; 8 bases line up with TRBD1. CDR1 MGHDK and CDR2 SYGVNS come from the germline V gene. The CDR3 loop spans 16 amino acids. V gave up 7 bases and J gave up 7 bases; unmatched junction bases: 15. CDR3 sequence: CASTNRNRGTRQPQHF. Written as DNA, the CDR3 is TGTGCCAGCACCAATCGAAACAGGGGGACTCGGCAGCCCCAGCATTTT.

The V call is TRBV7-5, the J call TRBJ2-3; the listed D gene, TRBD2, was not tested against the DNA. TRBV7-5 is assigned pseudogene status. The length of the CDR3 is 12 residues. The CDR3 DNA follows: TGTGCCAGAAGGTTACTAGCAGATACGCAGTATTTT. Protein: CARRLLADTQYF.

This clone was found once. V is TRBV4-2 and J is TRBJ2-2; D is ambiguous. The length of the CDR3 is 13 residues. From germline, CDR1 is LGHNA and CDR2 YNFKEQ. Trimming cost V 1 base and J 10 bases, with 10 bases left between them. The CDR3 DNA reads as TGTGCCAGCAGCCAAGTTCTGGCGGCGGAGCTGTTTTTT. Protein: CASSQVLAAELFF.

The chain uses TRBV5-1 and TRBJ2-3; 10 nucleotides line up with TRBD2. J lost 5 bases, V lost 6 bases, and 15 bases had no gene match. CDR3 length: 17 residues. In germline, CDR1 is SGHRS, CDR2 YFSETQ. The CDR3 bases are TGCGCCAGCACCCCATCCCCCCTAGCGGGAGTCAGAGATACGCAGTATTTT. It is translated as CASTPSPLAGVRDTQYF.

This clone occurred a few times. V is TRBV10-3 and J is TRBJ2-1, with 7 bases lining up with TRBD1. The CDR3 extends over 14 amino acids. Germline loops: CDR1 ENHRY, CDR2 SYGVKD. The V and J ends lost 8 bases and 6 bases, in that order; junction bases with no gene match: 10. The CDR3 DNA sequence: TGTGCCATCCGGGGCACAGGGGTGATCAATGAGCAGTTCTTC. Translated: CAIRGTGVINEQFF.

The rearrangement links TRBV5-1 to TRBJ2-6, with 8 bases identical to TRBD2. V lost 3 bases and J lost 1; bases outside the gene matches: 12. The length of the CDR3 is 19 residues. The V gene's germline CDR1 is SGHRS and CDR2 YFSETQ. The chain's CDR3 is CASSSYGTRINSGANVLTF. The CDR3 DNA reads as TGCGCCAGCAGCTCCTACGGGACTAGGATAAATTCTGGGGCCAACGTCCTGACTTTC.

The rearrangement links TRBV14 to TRBJ1-2, with 8 bases aligning to TRBD1. Germline assignment: CDR1 SGHDN and CDR2 FVKESK. V was clipped by 0 bases and J by 4 bases; unmatched bases: 1. There are 14 residues in the CDR3. CDR3 sequence reads: CASSQEDRGYGYTF. Here the CDR3 DNA reads TGTGCCAGCAGCCAAGAAGACAGGGGCTATGGCTACACCTTC.

The chain employs TRBV11-2 and TRBJ1-2, with D tentatively TRBD1 (6 bases). The CDR3 extends over 14 amino acids. V was pared by 5 bases and J by 4 bases, with 14 bases between. Germline V gives CDR1 SGHAT, CDR2 FQNNGV. The CDR3 bases are TGTGCCAGCAGCCCGGGGGGGGCAGTCTATGGCTACACCTTC. Translated: CASSPGGAVYGYTF.

This clone has only a few counts. This chain uses TRBV9 with TRBJ1-1, with D tentatively TRBD1 (5 bases). V was trimmed by 5 bases and J by 1 base, leaving 12 bases between them. The CDR3 is made up of 14 amino acids. The V gene's germline CDR1 is SGDLS and CDR2 YYNGEE. The CDR3 protein is CASSPVGGNTEAFF. As DNA, the CDR3 is TGTGCCAGCAGTCCGGTGGGGGGGAACACTGAAGCTTTCTTT.

DNA of the CDR3: TGTGCCAGCTCACCGACCTGGGGCGGGGATAATGAAAAACTGTTTTTT. Amino acids: CASSPTWGGDNEKLFF. This chain joins TRBV18 and TRBJ1-4; D might be TRBD1 (5 bases). The CDR3 extends over 16 amino acids. Germline CDR1 reads KGHSH; CDR2 reads LQKENI. Trimming shortened V by 3 bases and J by 4 bases, and 15 bases separated the two germline ends.

This clone occurred a few times. V gene TRBV19 combines with J gene TRBJ2-7; 9 bases are shared with TRBD1. Looked up from germline, CDR1 is LNHDA and CDR2 is SQIVND (reference sequence). The CDR3 has 13 amino acids. The junction had 4 bases not matched to a gene; V was cut back by 9 bases and J by 1 base. CDR3 nucleotide sequence: TGTGCCAGCCAGGACAGGGGATCCTACGAGCAGTACTTC. Translation: CASQDRGSYEQYF.

V gene TRBV5-5 combines with J gene TRBJ2-2; unclear D gene. Germline CDR1 is SGHKS and CDR2 is YYEKEE (reference sequence). The CDR3 extends over 12 amino acids. V lost 1 base and J 5 bases, leaving 3 bases between the germline ends. In DNA form, the CDR3 reads TGTGCCAGCAGCTTGTATACCGGGGAGCTGTTTTTT. Translated, it gives CASSLYTGELFF.

The genes are TRBV19 and TRBJ1-2; D gene uncertain. In germline, CDR1 is LNHDA, CDR2 SQIVND (reference sequence). The CDR3 is made up of 15 amino acids. V lost 0 bases, J lost 3 bases, and 11 bases lay in between. The CDR3 reads CASSIDVTRDYGYTF. DNA of the CDR3: TGTGCCAGTAGTATAGACGTCACTAGGGACTATGGCTACACCTTC. Complete variable domain (other parts from reference TRBV19 and TRBJ1-2): DGGITQSPKYLFRKEGQNVTLSCEQNLNHDAMYWYRQDPGQGLRLIYYSQIVNDFQKGDIAEGYSVSREKKESFPLTVTSAQKNPTAFYLCASSIDVTRDYGYTFGSGTRLTVV.

The chain employs TRBV5-4 and TRBJ2-4; tentatively, D is TRBD1 (6 bases). Trimming shortened V by 2 bases and J by 5 bases, and 8 bases separated the two germline ends. Per the germline V gene, CDR1 is SGHNT and CDR2 is YYREEE (reference sequence). The CDR3 has 13 amino acids. CDR3 in amino acids: CASSLRQENIQYF. DNA for the CDR3: TGTGCCAGCAGCTTACGACAGGAAAACATTCAGTACTTC. Drawing the rest from reference TRBV5-4 and TRBJ2-4, the complete variable domain is ETGVTQSPTHLIKTRGQQVTLRCSSQSGHNTVSWYQQALGQGPQFIFQYYREEENGRGNFPPRFSGLQFPNYSSELNVNALELDDSALYLCASSLRQENIQYFGAGTRLSVL.

The chain has TRBV2 and TRBJ1-1; D is unclear. Germline V gives CDR1 SNHLY, CDR2 FYNNEI. The CDR3 contains 10 residues. The V end lost 4 bases, the J end lost 12 bases, and 9 bases lay between the germline ends. The chain's CDR3 is CASSVAVPFF. The CDR3 DNA reads as TGTGCCAGCAGTGTGGCCGTTCCTTTCTTT.

Notes on this clone: Germline is not matched at one junction end, which may reflect a read error. This rearrangement joins TRBV28 to TRBJ1-2, with D perhaps TRBD1 (5 bases). The CDR3 covers 11 residues. Germline CDR1 and CDR2: MDHEN and SYDVKM. The CDR3 sequence: CASSPLDRSVF. Here the CDR3 DNA reads TGTGCCAGCAGTCCTTTAGACAGATCTGTCTTC.

The V and J genes are TRBV29-1 and TRBJ1-2; D remains ambiguous. This CDR3 spans 12 amino acids. Germline V gene lookup returns CDR1 SQVTM and CDR2 ANQGSEA. The V and J ends lost 6 bases and 7 bases respectively, with 15 bases between them. The chain's CDR3 is CSVHGDGVGYTF. CDR3 nucleotides: TGCAGCGTCCACGGGGATGGCGTTGGCTACACCTTC.

This clone was observed a handful of times. The chain employs TRBV6-1 and TRBJ1-2; D remains unclear. Looked up from germline, CDR1 is MNHNS and CDR2 is SASEGT. The CDR3 has 15 residues. The germline V and J ends were trimmed by 2 bases and 4 bases, with 14 bases remaining between them. The CDR3 sequence is CASSESVGSRYGYTF. The CDR3 nucleotides are TGTGCCAGCAGTGAAAGCGTCGGCAGTCGCTATGGCTACACCTTC.

The chain carries TRBV11-2 and TRBJ2-3, with D possibly being TRBD2 (6 bases). The V and J ends lost 1 base and 1 base respectively, with 9 bases between them. The CDR3 has 15 amino acids. Germline assignment: CDR1 SGHAT and CDR2 FQNNGV. The CDR3 region has the DNA TGTGCCAGCAGCTTAGCGGGAGCGGGCACAGATACGCAGTATTTT. Protein: CASSLAGAGTDTQYF.

Only one count was recorded for this clone. The chain links TRBV18 to TRBJ2-5, with TRBD2 matching over 7 bases. The germline V gene has CDR1 KGHSH and CDR2 LQKENI. V shed 3 bases, J shed 3 bases, and the junction held 4 bases outside the gene matches. The CDR3 covers 14 residues. CDR3 loop: CASSPRSGEETQYF. The DNA for the CDR3 is TGTGCCAGCTCACCCCGAAGCGGGGAAGAGACCCAGTACTTC. Looking up the rest from reference TRBV18 and TRBJ2-5 gives the full variable domain: NAGVMQNPRHLVRRRGQEARLRCSPMKGHSHVYWYRQLPEEGLKFMVYLQKENIIDESGMPKERFSAEFPKEGPSILRIQQVVRGDSAAYFCASSPRSGEETQYFGPGTRLLVL.

The chain couples TRBV7-2 to TRBJ2-4; D unclear. The germline V and J ends were trimmed by 5 bases and 1 base, with 9 bases remaining between them. The CDR3 has 14 residues. Germline CDR1 reads SGHTA; CDR2 reads FQGNSA. DNA of the CDR3: TGTGCCAGCAGCCCCGGGTGGGCCAAAAACATTCAGTACTTC. Protein sequence: CASSPGWAKNIQYF. The variable domain in full, with the rest retrieved from reference TRBV7-2 and TRBJ2-4, is GAGVSQSPSNKVTEKGKDVELRCDPISGHTALYWYRQSLGQGLEFLIYFQGNSAPDKSGLPSDRFSAERTGGSVSTLTIQRTQQEDSAVYLCASSPGWAKNIQYFGAGTRLSVL.

This clone is a singleton in its sample. The gene calls are TRBV18 and TRBJ1-2; TRBD1 aligns across 8 bases. V lost 7 bases to trimming and J lost 4 bases; unmatched junction nucleotides: 17. The CDR3 sequence is 17 residues long. The germline gives CDR1 KGHSH, CDR2 LQKENI. CDR3 bases: TGTGCCAGCTTAGAAGGACAGGGCGCGCGATATATCTATGGCTACACCTTC. It specifies CASLEGQGARYIYGYTF.

V gene TRBV5-5 combines with J gene TRBJ2-7, with D possibly TRBD2 on 5 matching bases. This CDR3 is built from 16 residues. Germline V CDR1 and CDR2: SGHKS, YYEKEE (reference sequence). Trimming shortened V by 2 bases and J by 3 bases, and 18 bases separated the two germline ends. Written as DNA, the CDR3 is TGTGCCAGCAGCTTTAGTCTTGGCGGGTGGGTCTACGAGCAGTACTTC. It specifies CASSFSLGGWVYEQYF. Complete variable domain (other parts from reference TRBV5-5 and TRBJ2-7): DAGVTQSPTHLIKTRGQQVTLRCSPISGHKSVSWYQQVLGQGPQFIFQYYEKEERGRGNFPDRFSARQFPNYSSELNVNALLLGDSALYLCASSFSLGGWVYEQYFGPGTRLTVT.

The V call is TRBV5-1, the J call TRBJ2-2; 7 nucleotides align to TRBD1. With V trimmed by 0 bases and J by 4 bases, 6 bases remained unmatched. Germline-derived CDR1 and CDR2 are SGHRS and YFSETQ. The CDR3 runs to 16 residues. As DNA, the CDR3 is TGCGCCAGCAGCTTGGCGGGGCCAGGGGGCACCGGGGAGCTGTTTTTT. Its protein is CASSLAGPGGTGELFF.

The chain is built from TRBV4-3 and TRBJ2-5; the match to TRBD1 covers 8 bases. V was clipped by 4 bases and J by 4 bases; unmatched bases: 11. In germline, CDR1 is LGHNA, CDR2 YSLEER. The CDR3 has 16 residues. The CDR3 spells CASSLNQGAQAETQYF. CDR3 DNA sequence: TGCGCCAGCAGCCTAAATCAGGGGGCGCAGGCAGAGACCCAGTACTTC.